Listed below are T cell receptor beta chains from one sample, sequenced in a study of cytomegalovirus exposure and HLA in healthy donors. Sequencing was performed with immunoSEQ multiplex PCR; in TCRdb, only in-frame clones are kept and a portion is missing. The profile shows around 140,000 clones, roughly three quarters of them singletons. Sequences were obtained from PBMCs. These receptors all stem from a woman aged 60 to 75 in good health and CMV-seronegative. CDR3s include the opening cysteine and the closing phenylalanine or tryptophan. A D gene is named only where the DNA matches it firmly. Clone size appears in some rows only: once, few, many, or a class for an expanded clone.

16	TRBV5-1	TRBD1	TRBJ1-3	NA	TGCGCCAGCAGCACCGGGACAGGGTGGCTTGGAAACACCATATATTTT	CASSTGTGWLGNTIYF
16	TRBV27	NA	TRBJ2-7	NA	TGTGCCAGCAGCTCTTACCCCGTTATCGGCTCCTACGAGCAGTACTTC	CASSSYPVIGSYEQYF
14	TRBV28	TRBD1	TRBJ2-5	NA	TGTGCCACGTGGACAGGGGGCTCGGGAGAGACCCAGTACTTC	CATWTGGSGETQYF
13	TRBV5-1	NA	TRBJ2-7	NA	TGCGCCAGCAGCTTGGAAGAGGGCGGCGAGCAGTACTTC	CASSLEEGGEQYF
15	TRBV7-2	TRBD1	TRBJ1-1	NA	TGTGCCAGCACCCTAATGAGGACAGGGGCCACTGAAGCTTTCTTT	CASTLMRTGATEAFF
14	TRBV14	NA	TRBJ1-5	NA	TGTGCCAGCAGCTCCGGGAGGGGGGGGCAGCCCCAGCATTTT	CASSSGRGGQPQHF
13	TRBV15	TRBD1	TRBJ1-1	NA	TGTGCCACCACCGATTATACAGGGGCGGCAGCTTTCTTT	CATTDYTGAAAFF
15	TRBV5-8	NA	TRBJ2-2	NA	TGTGCCAGCAGCCCCGGGACTCCTCTCCCCGGGGAGCTGTTTTTT	CASSPGTPLPGELFF
16	TRBV10-3	NA	TRBJ1-4	NA	TGTGCCATCAGTGGAGGTCGTGGAAACGGCCAAGAAAAACTGTTTTTT	CAISGGRGNGQEKLFF
11	TRBV25-1	NA	TRBJ2-7	NA	TGTGCCAGCAGTAGCAGGGACGAGCAGTACTTC	CASSSRDEQYF
15	TRBV9	TRBD2	TRBJ2-1	once	TGTGCCAGCAGCTTTAGCGGGAACCCCTACAATGAGCAGTTCTTC	CASSFSGNPYNEQFF